The present T cell receptor (beta chain) was sequenced within a study of T cell changes during pregnancy in multiple sclerosis. Germline CDR1 reads MDHEN; CDR2 reads SYDVKM. V lost 7 bases and J 3 bases, leaving 10 bases between the germline ends. The CDR3 is 13 residues long. Produced via immunoSEQ multiplex PCR; TCRdb's table is partial and in-frame only. The repertoire holds tens of thousands of clones, with around 90% as singletons. The receptor's source is a female donor with multiple sclerosis, enrolled in a pregnancy study. Sample: CD4+ T cells from peripheral blood mononuclear cells, taken before pregnancy. The V gene is TRBV28, the J gene TRBJ2-1; no clear D gene. Here the CDR3 DNA reads TGTGCCAGCACGAAGCTACGCTACAATGAGCAGTTCTTC. Translated: CASTKLRYNEQFF.